These 10 T cell receptor beta chains came from one sample sequenced in a study of blood T cell repertoires in COVID-19. Assay used: immunoSEQ multiplex PCR; TCRdb lists only in-frame clones, some missing. The sample lists about 130,000 clones, 85% to 90% occurring once. The sample taken for sequencing was peripheral blood. The receptors come from a man aged 80 or over with active or convalescent COVID-19.

The chain links TRBV5-6 to TRBJ2-1, with no clear D. Germline loops: CDR1 SGHDT, CDR2 YYEEEE. Trimming stripped 10 bases from V and 3 bases from J, with 8 bases between. The CDR3 sequence is 11 residues long. CDR3 sequence reads: CAGSNYNEQFF. As DNA, the CDR3 is TGTGCCGGCTCCAACTACAATGAGCAGTTCTTC.

The CDR3 sequence is CASSDQGARDTEAFF. The CDR3 region has the DNA TGTGCCAGCAGCGACCAGGGGGCGCGGGACACTGAAGCTTTCTTT. The chain combines TRBV7-8 with TRBJ1-1; 8 bases match TRBD1. Germline V gene lookup returns CDR1 SGHVS and CDR2 FQNEAQ. The CDR3 runs 15 residues. Losses at the gene ends were 5 bases for V and 3 bases for J; bases not matched to a gene: 8.

The CDR3 spells CASSLGYRGNSPLHF. The CDR3 DNA sequence: TGTGCCAGCAGCTTAGGTTACAGGGGTAATTCACCCCTCCACTTT. The chain combines TRBV11-2 with TRBJ1-6; 7 nucleotides match TRBD1. There are 15 residues in the CDR3. V trimming: 1 base; J trimming: 6 bases; junction bases outside the gene matches: 3. Germline V lookup: CDR1 SGHAT, CDR2 FQNNGV. The entire variable domain, with the rest obtained from reference TRBV11-2 and TRBJ1-6, is as follows: EAGVAQSPRYKIIEKRQSVAFWCNPISGHATLYWYQQILGQGPKLLIQFQNNGVVDDSQLPKDRFSAERLKGVDSTLKIQPAKLEDSAVYLCASSLGYRGNSPLHFGNGTRLTVT.

This chain uses TRBV7-3 with TRBJ1-2; D not resolved. The CDR3 is 14 amino acids. Germline V gene sequence: CDR1 SGHTA, CDR2 FQGTGA. V was clipped by 5 bases and J by 8 bases, with 18 bases between them. CDR3 DNA sequence: TGTGCCAGCAGCCCCCGGGAGGACGGGGTGGGCTACACCTTC. Protein product: CASSPREDGVGYTF. Complete variable domain (other parts from reference TRBV7-3 and TRBJ1-2): GAGVSQTPSNKVTEKGKYVELRCDPISGHTALYWYRQSLGQGPEFLIYFQGTGAADDSGLPNDRFFAVRPEGSVSTLKIQRTERGDSAVYLCASSPREDGVGYTFGSGTRLTVV.

CDR3 loop: CASSASGFAGNTIYF. CDR3 sequence (DNA): TGTGCCAGCAGCGCTAGCGGGTTTGCTGGAAACACCATATATTTT. This chain connects TRBV7-9 to TRBJ1-3; D uncertain. From germline, CDR1 is SEHNR and CDR2 FQNEAQ (reference sequence). The CDR3 has 15 residues. Trimming pared 5 bases from V and 2 bases from J, leaving 13 bases between.

The chain joins TRBV29-1 to TRBJ1-1; a weak D match, TRBD1 (6 bases). Germline V gene lookup returns CDR1 SQVTM and CDR2 ANQGSEA. Deletions cut 6 bases from V and 0 bases from J, with 8 bases between. The CDR3 length is 12 residues. CDR3 sequence (DNA): TGCAGCGTACACAGGGTGAACACTGAAGCTTTCTTT. It yields the protein CSVHRVNTEAFF.

The CDR3 coding sequence is TGTGCCAGCAGGGACAGGTTACCAAATTCACCCCTCCACTTT. It is translated as CASRDRLPNSPLHF. The V gene is TRBV2, the J gene TRBJ1-6, with 7 bases matching TRBD1. Per germline, CDR1 SNHLY and CDR2 FYNNEI. The CDR3 is 14 amino acids. V lost 6 bases, J lost 7 bases, and 6 bases stayed unmatched. The complete variable domain, with remaining parts taken from reference TRBV2 and TRBJ1-6, reads EPEVTQTPSHQVTQMGQEVILRCVPISNHLYFYWYRQILGQKVEFLVSFYNNEISEKSEIFDDQFSVERPDGSNFTLKIRSTKLEDSAMYFCASRDRLPNSPLHFGNGTRLTVT.

The chain uses TRBV5-1 and TRBJ2-2; 9 nucleotides line up with TRBD1. The V segment lost 0 bases and the J segment 4 bases; nucleotides outside the gene matches: 1. The CDR3 runs 15 residues. Germline V gives CDR1 SGHRS, CDR2 YFSETQ. The CDR3 region has the DNA TGCGCCAGCAGCTTGGACAGGGGGCCCACCGGGGAGCTGTTTTTT. Translation: CASSLDRGPTGELFF.

The chain employs TRBV11-2 and TRBJ1-4; 7 bases are shared with TRBD1. The CDR3 runs 15 residues. Trimming removed 2 bases from V and 5 bases from J; junction bases left unmatched: 5. From germline, CDR1 is SGHAT and CDR2 FQNNGV. CDR3: CASSLNGQENEKLFF. CDR3 bases: TGTGCCAGCAGCTTAAACGGACAGGAAAATGAAAAACTGTTTTTT.

This chain joins TRBV5-1 and TRBJ1-1; 9 nucleotides line up with TRBD1. Unmatched junction bases numbered 19, after V lost 4 bases and J lost 3 bases. Germline-derived CDR1 and CDR2 are SGHRS and YFSETQ. The CDR3 has 19 residues. CDR3: CASSLPKDRGRGVDTEAFF. CDR3 nucleotides: TGCGCCAGCAGCCTCCCCAAGGACAGGGGCAGAGGGGTGGACACTGAAGCTTTCTTT.